Shown below are 32 T cell receptor beta chains from a single sample sequenced in a study of shared clonotypes between healthy human individuals. Sequencing was performed with immunoSEQ multiplex PCR; in TCRdb, only in-frame clones are kept and a portion is missing. Among 2 million to 2.5 million clones listed, approximately 94% were seen once. Only CD45RO-negative cells positively selected for CCR7 counted as naive CD8 cells, so terminally differentiated effector memory CD45RA+ cells were excluded. Specimen: naive CD8+ T cells from PBMCs. The receptor set was obtained from a young man in good health. Some clones in this sample may be carry-over from other donors' samples.

Points on this clone: Within the sample, other DNA sequences also encode this same CDR3. J is TRBJ2-7 and V is TRBV6-5; no definite D call. The V gene lost 4 bases and the J gene lost 4 bases, with 8 bases spanning the gap. Per germline, CDR1 MNHEY and CDR2 SVGAGI. This CDR3 spans 12 amino acids. The CDR3 DNA reads as TGTGCCAGCAGTTCGTTAAGTTACGAGCAGTACTTC. Residues: CASSSLSYEQYF.

The chain is built from TRBV7-7 and TRBJ2-1; D call uncertain. Germline CDR1 reads SSHAT; CDR2 reads FNYEAQ (reference sequence). V lost 1 base and J 5 bases, leaving 6 bases between the germline ends. CDR3 length equals 13 residues. The CDR3 spells CASSLVMHNEQFF. CDR3 nucleotides: TGTGCCAGCAGCTTAGTTATGCACAATGAGCAGTTCTTC.

The chain is built from TRBV30 and TRBJ1-3; D call uncertain. The germline gives CDR1 GTSNPN, CDR2 SVGIG (reference sequence). Trimming pared 6 bases from V and 4 bases from J, leaving 22 bases between. This CDR3 is 16 amino acids long. CDR3 protein: CACRGRAPSGGNTIYF. The CDR3 DNA reads TGTGCCTGCCGCGGGAGGGCTCCGTCGGGGGGAAACACCATATATTTT. Based on the CDR3 plus reference TRBV30 and TRBJ1-3, the full variable domain is SQTIHQWPATLVQPVGSPLSLECTVEGTSNPNLYWYRQAAGRGLQLLFYSVGIGQISSEVPQNLSASRPQDRQFILSSKKLLLSDSGFYLCACRGRAPSGGNTIYFGEGSWLTVV.

V and J are TRBV27 and TRBJ1-2, with D tentatively TRBD1 (5 bases). The V end lost 6 bases, the J end lost 4 bases, and 15 bases lay between the germline ends. Germline CDR1 is MNHEY and CDR2 is SMNVEV (reference sequence). The CDR3 sequence is 14 residues long. CDR3 nucleotides: TGTGCCAGCAGCGGGGACGGCGAGGGCTATGGCTACACCTTC. Its translation is CASSGDGEGYGYTF.

The chain links TRBV11-2 to TRBJ2-7; D may match TRBD1 or TRBD2 (5 bases each). The V gene lost 5 bases and the J gene lost 1 base, with 24 bases spanning the gap. CDR3 length: 18 residues. Per the germline V gene, CDR1 is SGHAT and CDR2 is FQNNGV. The CDR3 here is CASSDGTVYDPFSYEQYF. CDR3 DNA: TGTGCCAGCAGCGACGGGACGGTCTACGACCCTTTTTCCTACGAGCAGTACTTC.

The V call is TRBV27, the J call TRBJ2-7; 7 bases fit TRBD1. Germline loops: CDR1 MNHEY, CDR2 SMNVEV (reference sequence). With 5 bases clipped from V and 3 bases from J, the junction kept 4 bases outside the gene matches. The CDR3 loop spans 13 amino acids. CDR3 sequence reads: CASSDTGVYEQYF. CDR3 DNA: TGTGCCAGCAGTGACACAGGGGTCTACGAGCAGTACTTC.

This chain links TRBV13 with TRBJ2-1, with D possibly called TRBD1 or TRBD2 (6 bases each). The CDR3 loop spans 14 amino acids. Germline V gene data show CDR1 as PRHDT and CDR2 as FYEKMQ (reference sequence). V was clipped by 5 bases and J by 7 bases, with 15 bases between them. CDR3 protein: CASSRGRGLNEQFF. CDR3 bases: TGTGCCAGCAGCCGGGGCAGGGGACTTAATGAGCAGTTCTTC.

The chain combines TRBV5-5 with TRBJ2-7; possible D gene TRBD2, 6 bases. The V and J ends lost 6 bases and 0 bases respectively, with 13 bases between them. CDR1 and CDR2 (germline): SGHKS, YYEKEE (reference sequence). This CDR3 has 14 residues. The CDR3 here is CASTPGRSSYEQYF. The CDR3 DNA sequence: TGTGCCAGCACCCCAGGGAGGTCCTCCTACGAGCAGTACTTC.

The V and J genes are TRBV6-4 and TRBJ1-3; D gene ambiguous. Germline V gene data show CDR1 as MRHNA and CDR2 as SNTAGT. This CDR3 spans 11 amino acids. Deletions cut 10 bases from V and 0 bases from J, with 4 bases between. This chain's CDR3 is CATPSGNTIYF. The CDR3 DNA reads as TGTGCCACCCCCTCTGGAAACACCATATATTTT.

V is TRBV27 and J is TRBJ1-1; 7 nucleotides align to TRBD1. Germline V lookup: CDR1 MNHEY, CDR2 SMNVEV (reference sequence). This CDR3 contains 16 residues. V trimming: 8 bases; J trimming: 0 bases; junction bases outside the gene matches: 12. The CDR3 is CASGQGGAFMNTEAFF. The CDR3 DNA reads TGTGCCAGCGGCCAGGGGGGCGCTTTCATGAACACTGAAGCTTTCTTT.

As concerns this clone: Different DNA sequences within this sample yield the same CDR3. The chain is built from TRBV27 and TRBJ2-3; maybe TRBD2 (7 bases). Germline loops: CDR1 MNHEY, CDR2 SMNVEV (reference sequence). The CDR3 has 14 residues. Trimming removed 3 bases from V and 4 bases from J, with 11 bases in between. The CDR3 reads CASSLLGGADTQYF. CDR3 DNA sequence: TGTGCCAGCAGTTTGCTAGGGGGGGCAGATACGCAGTATTTT.

This clone was picked up one time. The chain links TRBV7-9 to TRBJ2-7, with 7 bases matching TRBD1. V gave up 5 bases and J gave up 4 bases; unmatched junction bases: 8. The CDR3 consists of 14 residues. The germline V gene encodes CDR1 SEHNR and CDR2 FQNEAQ (reference sequence). The CDR3 loop reads CASSPRAGGYEQYF. CDR3 coding DNA: TGTGCCAGCAGCCCTCGGGCAGGGGGTTACGAGCAGTACTTC.

The J gene is TRBJ2-3, the V gene TRBV27; 9 nucleotides line up with TRBD2. This CDR3 is 16 amino acids long. J was trimmed by 2 bases and V by 0 bases; bases with no gene match: 3. Germline V gene lookup returns CDR1 MNHEY and CDR2 SMNVEV (reference sequence). The DNA of the CDR3 is TGTGCCAGCAGTTTATCCGCTAGCGGGAACACAGATACGCAGTATTTT. Translating gives CASSLSASGNTDTQYF.

The count of this clone is one. The chain combines TRBV15 with TRBJ1-1, with 9 bases matching TRBD1. The CDR3 spans 16 residues. V trimming: 3 bases; J trimming: 2 bases; junction bases outside the gene matches: 7. CDR1 and CDR2 (germline): LNHNV, YYDKDF (reference sequence). As DNA, the CDR3 is TGTGCCACCAGCAGGCACCCACAGGGGGCAAACACTGAAGCTTTCTTT. It yields the protein CATSRHPQGANTEAFF.

The gene calls are TRBV29-1 and TRBJ1-2; 9 nucleotides align to TRBD1. The V and J ends lost 4 bases and 6 bases, in that order; junction bases with no gene match: 6. CDR3 length equals 13 residues. From germline, CDR1 is SQVTM and CDR2 ANQGSEA. The CDR3 loop reads CSVGDREQNGYTF. The CDR3 region has the DNA TGCAGCGTTGGGGACAGGGAACAAAATGGCTACACCTTC.

The CDR3 nucleotides read TGTGCCAGCGGAGGGGAGGGGCCGACCTTGGCTTTCTTT. Translation: CASGGEGPTLAFF. The chain couples TRBV25-1 to TRBJ1-1; D perhaps matches TRBD1 (5 bases). Looked up from germline, CDR1 is MGHDK and CDR2 is SYGVNS. The CDR3 is made up of 13 amino acids. With 8 bases removed from V and 11 bases from J, the gap between germline ends came to 21 bases.

This rearrangement joins TRBV19 to TRBJ2-2, with 7 bases matching TRBD1. J gave up 4 bases and V 7 bases, and 6 bases lay outside the gene matches. There are 14 residues in the CDR3. The germline CDR1 and CDR2 sequences are LNHDA and SQIVND (reference sequence). CDR3 in amino acids: CASTPGTATGELFF. The CDR3 nucleotides read TGTGCCAGTACCCCGGGGACAGCCACCGGGGAGCTGTTTTTT.

This chain links TRBV5-1 with TRBJ1-4, with a possible D match to TRBD1 (5 bases). The germline V and J ends were trimmed by 4 bases and 7 bases, with 17 bases remaining between them. This CDR3 contains 15 residues. Germline V gives CDR1 SGHRS, CDR2 YFSETQ. The CDR3 loop reads CASSPDSHEGEKLFF. As DNA, the CDR3 is TGCGCCAGCAGCCCAGACAGCCATGAGGGTGAAAAACTGTTTTTT.

The chain couples TRBV28 to TRBJ2-7; 13 bases are a match to TRBD2. The germline gives CDR1 MDHEN, CDR2 SYDVKM. V lost 6 bases and J lost 3; bases outside the gene matches: 8. The CDR3 has 16 residues. The CDR3 here is CASSPLGLAGDYEQYF. The CDR3 nucleotides are TGTGCCAGCAGCCCCCTTGGACTAGCGGGAGACTACGAGCAGTACTTC.

The CDR3, as DNA: TGTGCCAGCAGCCGCCACGGCGAGCAGTACTTC. Its protein is CASSRHGEQYF. V usage is TRBV6-1 and J usage is TRBJ2-7; D gene uncertain. In germline, CDR1 is MNHNS, CDR2 SASEGT. The CDR3 consists of 11 residues. Trimming left V 6 bases short and J 6 bases short, with 9 bases between.

On this clone itself: Other DNA sequences in the sample encode the same CDR3. V gene TRBV9 combines with J gene TRBJ1-2; D uncertain. CDR3 length equals 14 residues. CDR1 and CDR2 from the germline V gene are SGDLS and YYNGEE. V was trimmed by 1 base and J by 0 bases, leaving 7 bases between them. CDR3 sequence (DNA): TGTGCCAGCAGCGTATCCGGAGCTAACTATGGCTACACCTTC. Translating it yields CASSVSGANYGYTF.

V is TRBV19 and J is TRBJ1-4; tentative D call: TRBD1 (6 bases). Germline V lookup: CDR1 LNHDA, CDR2 SQIVND (reference sequence). This CDR3 contains 18 residues. Deletions cut 3 bases from V and 8 bases from J, with 25 bases between. CDR3 in amino acids: CASSISSVNSGVGEKLFF. The CDR3 DNA reads as TGTGCCAGTAGTATTAGTTCAGTTAATTCAGGGGTCGGGGAAAAACTGTTTTTT.

V gene TRBV19 combines with J gene TRBJ2-7; D is uncertain. Trimming removed 3 bases from V and 5 bases from J, with 11 bases in between. The CDR3 covers 13 residues. Germline V CDR1 and CDR2: LNHDA, SQIVND (reference sequence). The CDR3 nucleotides read TGTGCCAGTAGTATGCCCCTTTCGAACGAGCAGTACTTC. It translates to CASSMPLSNEQYF. The full variable domain, its missing parts supplied by reference TRBV19 and TRBJ2-7, is DGGITQSPKYLFRKEGQNVTLSCEQNLNHDAMYWYRQDPGQGLRLIYYSQIVNDFQKGDIAEGYSVSREKKESFPLTVTSAQKNPTAFYLCASSMPLSNEQYFGPGTRLTVT.

This rearrangement joins TRBV28 to TRBJ2-3; 7 positions match TRBD2. The CDR3 runs 15 residues. Germline CDR1 is MDHEN and CDR2 is SYDVKM. After removal of 3 bases from V and 5 bases from J, the junction contained 8 bases not matched to a gene. Here the CDR3 DNA reads TGTGCCAGCAGTTTCCGGGAGGTAGTAGTAGATACGCAGTATTTT. Translating it yields CASSFREVVVDTQYF.

This chain uses TRBV5-6 with TRBJ2-2, with a possible D match to TRBD2 (5 bases). Germline assignment: CDR1 SGHDT and CDR2 YYEEEE. V gave up 1 base and J gave up 8 bases, with 6 bases separating them. The CDR3 has 12 residues. The CDR3 coding sequence is TGTGCCAGCAGCTTGCGGGATGGGGAGCTGTTTTTT. Translated: CASSLRDGELFF.

This rearrangement joins TRBV4-1 to TRBJ2-3, with D perhaps TRBD2 (6 bases). The V and J ends lost 4 bases and 3 bases respectively, with 23 bases between them. This CDR3 contains 18 residues. The V gene's germline CDR1 is MGHRA and CDR2 YSYEKL. The CDR3 DNA reads TGCGCCAGCAGCCCAACGAGTTATGCGGGAAAGGGGACAGATACGCAGTATTTT. Protein: CASSPTSYAGKGTDTQYF.

This chain connects TRBV7-9 to TRBJ2-7, with 7 bases fitting TRBD2. CDR1 is SEHNR, CDR2 FQNEAQ, per germline (reference sequence). The CDR3 has 19 residues. J lost 5 bases, V lost 5 bases, and 24 bases had no gene match. CDR3 sequence: CASSTSPSFRGRATHEQYF. The CDR3 DNA sequence: TGTGCCAGCAGCACGAGCCCCTCGTTTCGAGGGAGGGCCACCCACGAGCAGTACTTC.

This clone is a singleton in its sample. The V and J genes are TRBV6-6 and TRBJ2-1; 8 bases agree with TRBD2. The CDR3 has 16 amino acids. V gave up 1 base and J gave up 5 bases; unmatched junction bases: 7. CDR1 MNHNY and CDR2 SVGAGI come from the germline V gene (reference sequence). CDR3 DNA: TGTGCCAGCAGTTACTTCCCGGGACTAGAGCACAATGAGCAGTTCTTC. This codes for CASSYFPGLEHNEQFF.

The V and J genes are TRBV5-3 and TRBJ2-7, with 8 positions matching TRBD2. TRBV5-3 is noted as an ORF with a role that remains uncertain. The CDR3 consists of 16 residues. The J segment lost 0 bases and the V segment lost 5 bases, leaving 10 bases of the junction unmatched. The CDR3 loop reads CARRATSARSSYEQYF. For the CDR3, the DNA is TGTGCCAGAAGGGCGACTAGCGCCCGAAGCTCCTACGAGCAGTACTTC.

The rearrangement uses TRBV6-1 and TRBJ2-7; possibly TRBD1 for D (6 bases). The CDR3 runs 14 residues. V was shortened by 6 bases and J by 2 bases, with 14 bases between the two germline ends. Germline lookup yields CDR1 MNHNS and CDR2 SASEGT. The CDR3 nucleotides are TGTGCCAGCAGAGCTAGGGGGACCCCCTACGAGCAGTACTTC. Protein product: CASRARGTPYEQYF.

The rearrangement uses TRBV27 and TRBJ2-7; D is possibly TRBD1 (5 bases). Germline V gives CDR1 MNHEY, CDR2 SMNVEV (reference sequence). The V end was cut by 7 bases, the J end by 4 bases, with 11 bases between. CDR3 length equals 12 residues. In DNA, the CDR3 is TGTGCCAGCATGGCAGGGCCTTACGAGCAGTACTTC. Translated, it gives CASMAGPYEQYF.

The gene calls are TRBV7-9 and TRBJ2-7; D gene unclear. The length of the CDR3 is 13 residues. V was pared by 4 bases and J by 4 bases, with 11 bases between. The V gene's germline CDR1 is SEHNR and CDR2 FQNEAQ (reference sequence). The CDR3 DNA follows: TGTGCCAGCAGCTACGAGCTTAATTACGAGCAGTACTTC. It is translated as CASSYELNYEQYF.